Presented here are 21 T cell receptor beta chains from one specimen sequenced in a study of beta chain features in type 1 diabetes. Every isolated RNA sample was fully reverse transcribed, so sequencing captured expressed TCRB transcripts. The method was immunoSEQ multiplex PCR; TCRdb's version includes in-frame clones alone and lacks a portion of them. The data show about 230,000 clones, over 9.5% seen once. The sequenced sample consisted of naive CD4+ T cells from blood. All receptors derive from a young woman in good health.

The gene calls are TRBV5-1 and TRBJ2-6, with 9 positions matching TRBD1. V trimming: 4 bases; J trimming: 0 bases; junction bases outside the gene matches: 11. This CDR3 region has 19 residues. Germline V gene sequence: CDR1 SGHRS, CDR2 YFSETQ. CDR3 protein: CASSDGTGRLNSGANVLTF. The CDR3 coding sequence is TGCGCCAGCAGCGACGGGACAGGGAGATTAAACTCTGGGGCCAACGTCCTGACTTTC.

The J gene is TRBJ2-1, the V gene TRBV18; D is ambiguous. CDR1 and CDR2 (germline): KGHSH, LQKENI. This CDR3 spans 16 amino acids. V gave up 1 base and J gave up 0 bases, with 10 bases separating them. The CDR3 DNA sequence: TGTGCCAGCTCACCACTACCCCCGGGCTCCTACAATGAGCAGTTCTTC. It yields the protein CASSPLPPGSYNEQFF.

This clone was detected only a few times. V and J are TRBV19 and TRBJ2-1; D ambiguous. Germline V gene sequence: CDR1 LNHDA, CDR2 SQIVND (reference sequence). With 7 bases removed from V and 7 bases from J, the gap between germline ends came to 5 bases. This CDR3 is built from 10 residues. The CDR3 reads CASKENEQFF. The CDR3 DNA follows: TGTGCCAGTAAAGAGAATGAGCAGTTCTTC. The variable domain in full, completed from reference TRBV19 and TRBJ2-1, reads DGGITQSPKYLFRKEGQNVTLSCEQNLNHDAMYWYRQDPGQGLRLIYYSQIVNDFQKGDIAEGYSVSREKKESFPLTVTSAQKNPTAFYLCASKENEQFFGPGTRLTVL.

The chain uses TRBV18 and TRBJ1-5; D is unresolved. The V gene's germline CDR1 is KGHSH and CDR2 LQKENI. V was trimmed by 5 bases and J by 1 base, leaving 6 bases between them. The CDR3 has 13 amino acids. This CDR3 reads CASSVLSNQPQHF. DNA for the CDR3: TGTGCCAGCTCAGTACTCAGCAATCAGCCCCAGCATTTT. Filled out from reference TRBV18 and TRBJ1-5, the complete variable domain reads NAGVMQNPRHLVRRRGQEARLRCSPMKGHSHVYWYRQLPEEGLKFMVYLQKENIIDESGMPKERFSAEFPKEGPSILRIQQVVRGDSAAYFCASSVLSNQPQHFGDGTRLSIL.

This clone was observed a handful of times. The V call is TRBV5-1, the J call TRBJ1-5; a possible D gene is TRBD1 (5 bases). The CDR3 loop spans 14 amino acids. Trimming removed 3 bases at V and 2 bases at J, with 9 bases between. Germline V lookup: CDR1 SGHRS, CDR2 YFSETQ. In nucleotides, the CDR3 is TGCGCCAGCAGCTCGGGGGGGGGCAATCAGCCCCAGCATTTT. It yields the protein CASSSGGGNQPQHF. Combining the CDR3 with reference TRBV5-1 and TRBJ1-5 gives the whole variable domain KAGVTQTPRYLIKTRGQQVTLSCSPISGHRSVSWYQQTPGQGLQFLFEYFSETQRNKGNFPGRFSGRQFSNSRSEMNVSTLELGDSALYLCASSSGGGNQPQHFGDGTRLSIL.

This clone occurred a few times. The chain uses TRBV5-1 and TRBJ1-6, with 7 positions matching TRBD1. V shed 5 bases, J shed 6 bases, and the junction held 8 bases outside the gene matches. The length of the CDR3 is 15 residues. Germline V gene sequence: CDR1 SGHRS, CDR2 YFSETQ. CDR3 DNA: TGCGCCAGCAGTGGGCAGGGGGAAGGTAATTCACCCCTCCACTTT. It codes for CASSGQGEGNSPLHF.

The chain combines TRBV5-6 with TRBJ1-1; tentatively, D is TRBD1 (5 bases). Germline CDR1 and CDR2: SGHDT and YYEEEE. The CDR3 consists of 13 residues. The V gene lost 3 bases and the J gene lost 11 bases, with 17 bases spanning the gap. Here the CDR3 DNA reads TGTGCCAGCAGCTATTTCGGGAGGGACGAGGCTTTCTTT. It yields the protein CASSYFGRDEAFF. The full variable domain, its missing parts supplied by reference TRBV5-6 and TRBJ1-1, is DAGVTQSPTHLIKTRGQQVTLRCSPKSGHDTVSWYQQALGQGPQFIFQYYEEEERQRGNFPDRFSGHQFPNYSSELNVNALLLGDSALYLCASSYFGRDEAFFGQGTRLTVV.

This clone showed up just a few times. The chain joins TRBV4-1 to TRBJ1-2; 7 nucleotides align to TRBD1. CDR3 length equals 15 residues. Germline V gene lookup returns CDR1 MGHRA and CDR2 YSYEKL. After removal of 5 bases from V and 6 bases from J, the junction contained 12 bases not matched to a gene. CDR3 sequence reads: CASSVRQGKVDGYTF. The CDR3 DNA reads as TGCGCCAGCAGCGTCAGACAGGGCAAGGTGGATGGCTACACCTTC.

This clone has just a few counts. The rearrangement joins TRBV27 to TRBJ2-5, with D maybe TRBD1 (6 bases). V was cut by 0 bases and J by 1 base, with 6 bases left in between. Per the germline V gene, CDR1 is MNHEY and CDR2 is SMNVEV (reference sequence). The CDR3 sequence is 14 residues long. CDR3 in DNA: TGTGCCAGCAGTTTATCGGGGGCCCAAGAGACCCAGTACTTC. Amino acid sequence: CASSLSGAQETQYF.

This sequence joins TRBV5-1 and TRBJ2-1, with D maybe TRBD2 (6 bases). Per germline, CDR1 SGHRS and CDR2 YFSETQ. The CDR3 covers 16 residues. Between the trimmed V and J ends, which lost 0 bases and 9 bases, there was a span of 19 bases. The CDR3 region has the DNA TGCGCCAGCAGCTTGGGACTTCTGGCGGGGCCGAGTGAGCAGTTCTTC. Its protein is CASSLGLLAGPSEQFF. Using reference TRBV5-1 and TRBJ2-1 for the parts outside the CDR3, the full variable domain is KAGVTQTPRYLIKTRGQQVTLSCSPISGHRSVSWYQQTPGQGLQFLFEYFSETQRNKGNFPGRFSGRQFSNSRSEMNVSTLELGDSALYLCASSLGLLAGPSEQFFGPGTRLTVL.

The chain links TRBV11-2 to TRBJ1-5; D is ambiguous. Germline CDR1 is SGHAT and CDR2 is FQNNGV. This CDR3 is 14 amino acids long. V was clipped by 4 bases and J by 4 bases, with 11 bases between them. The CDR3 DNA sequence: TGTGCCAGCAGCTGGCGGGCTTCTAATCAGCCCCAGCATTTT. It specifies CASSWRASNQPQHF.

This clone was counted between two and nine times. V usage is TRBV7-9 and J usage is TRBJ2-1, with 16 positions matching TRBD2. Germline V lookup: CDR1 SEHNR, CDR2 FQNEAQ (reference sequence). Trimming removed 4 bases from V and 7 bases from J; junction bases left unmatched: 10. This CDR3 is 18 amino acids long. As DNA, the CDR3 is TGTGCCAGCAGCTCGGGACTAGCGGGGGGGACCCTAGGAAATGAGCAGTTCTTC. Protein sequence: CASSSGLAGGTLGNEQFF.

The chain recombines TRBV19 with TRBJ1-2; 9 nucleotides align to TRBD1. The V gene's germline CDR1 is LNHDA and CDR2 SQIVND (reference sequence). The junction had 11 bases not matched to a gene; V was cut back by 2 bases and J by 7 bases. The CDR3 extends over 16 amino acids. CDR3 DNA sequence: TGTGCCAGTAGTATACGGGGACAGGGTCTTGCGGTTGGCTACACCTTC. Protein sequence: CASSIRGQGLAVGYTF.

Written as DNA, the CDR3 is TGTGCCAGCAGAACCCCCCCTACTAGTCAACTGTCCAAAAACATTCAGTACTTC. It encodes CASRTPPTSQLSKNIQYF. V usage is TRBV2 and J usage is TRBJ2-4, with D possibly TRBD2 on 5 matching bases. The germline V gene encodes CDR1 SNHLY and CDR2 FYNNEI. The CDR3 contains 18 residues. V shed 6 bases and J shed 2 bases, with 23 bases lying between them.

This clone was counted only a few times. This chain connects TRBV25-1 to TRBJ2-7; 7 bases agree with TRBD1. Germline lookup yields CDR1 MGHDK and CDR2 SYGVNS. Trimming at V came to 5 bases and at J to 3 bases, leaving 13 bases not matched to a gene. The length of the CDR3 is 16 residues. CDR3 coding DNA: TGTGCCAGCAGTCCCCTTCGGGCAGGGGGTTACTACGAGCAGTACTTC. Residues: CASSPLRAGGYYEQYF.

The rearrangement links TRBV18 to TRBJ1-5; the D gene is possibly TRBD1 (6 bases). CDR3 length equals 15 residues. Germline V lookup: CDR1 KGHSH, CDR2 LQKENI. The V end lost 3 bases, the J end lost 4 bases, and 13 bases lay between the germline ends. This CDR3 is CASSPTGTPNQPQHF. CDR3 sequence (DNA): TGTGCCAGCTCACCGACCGGGACACCGAATCAGCCCCAGCATTTT. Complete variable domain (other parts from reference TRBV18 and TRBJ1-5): NAGVMQNPRHLVRRRGQEARLRCSPMKGHSHVYWYRQLPEEGLKFMVYLQKENIIDESGMPKERFSAEFPKEGPSILRIQQVVRGDSAAYFCASSPTGTPNQPQHFGDGTRLSIL.

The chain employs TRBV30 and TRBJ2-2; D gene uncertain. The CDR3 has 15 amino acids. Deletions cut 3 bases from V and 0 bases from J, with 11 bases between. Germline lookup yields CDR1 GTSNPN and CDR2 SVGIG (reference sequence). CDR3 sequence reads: CAWRAGVPNTGELFF. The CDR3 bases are TGTGCCTGGAGAGCCGGAGTGCCGAACACCGGGGAGCTGTTTTTT.

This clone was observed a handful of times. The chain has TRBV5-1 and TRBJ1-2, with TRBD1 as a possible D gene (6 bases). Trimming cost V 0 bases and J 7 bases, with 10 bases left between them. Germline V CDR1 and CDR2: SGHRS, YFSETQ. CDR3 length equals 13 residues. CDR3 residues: CASSLAGRGGYTF. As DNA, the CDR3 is TGCGCCAGCAGCTTGGCCGGCAGGGGTGGCTACACCTTC.

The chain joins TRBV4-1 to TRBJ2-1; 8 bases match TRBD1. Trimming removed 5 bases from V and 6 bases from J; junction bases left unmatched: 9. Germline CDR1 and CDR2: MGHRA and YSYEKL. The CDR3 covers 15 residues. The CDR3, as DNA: TGCGCCAGCAGCTCGTCCCGGGACAGGTTCAATGAGCAGTTCTTC. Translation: CASSSSRDRFNEQFF.

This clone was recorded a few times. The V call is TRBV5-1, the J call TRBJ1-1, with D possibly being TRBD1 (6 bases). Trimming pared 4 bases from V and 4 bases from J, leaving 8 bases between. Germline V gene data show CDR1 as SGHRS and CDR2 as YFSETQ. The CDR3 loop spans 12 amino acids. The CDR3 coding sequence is TGCGCCAGCAGCCCGGACAGCACTGAAGCTTTCTTT. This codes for CASSPDSTEAFF.

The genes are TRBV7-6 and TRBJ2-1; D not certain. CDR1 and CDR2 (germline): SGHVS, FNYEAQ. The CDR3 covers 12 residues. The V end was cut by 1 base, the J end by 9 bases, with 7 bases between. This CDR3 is CASSLEAGEQFF. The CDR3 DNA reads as TGTGCCAGCAGCTTAGAGGCAGGTGAGCAGTTCTTC.